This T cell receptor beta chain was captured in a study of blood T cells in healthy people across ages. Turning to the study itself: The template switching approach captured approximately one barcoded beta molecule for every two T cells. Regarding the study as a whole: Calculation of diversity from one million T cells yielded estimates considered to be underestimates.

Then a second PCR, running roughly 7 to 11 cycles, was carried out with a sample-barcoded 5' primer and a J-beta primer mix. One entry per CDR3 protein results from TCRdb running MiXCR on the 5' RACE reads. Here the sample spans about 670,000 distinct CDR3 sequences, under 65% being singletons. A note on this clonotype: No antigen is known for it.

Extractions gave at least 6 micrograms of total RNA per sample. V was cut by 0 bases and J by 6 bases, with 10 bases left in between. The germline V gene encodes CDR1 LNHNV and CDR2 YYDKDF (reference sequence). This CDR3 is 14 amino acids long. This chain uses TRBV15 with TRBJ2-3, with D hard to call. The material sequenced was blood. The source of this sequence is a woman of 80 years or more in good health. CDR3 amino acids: CATSRENAADTQYF. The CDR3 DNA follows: TGTGCCACCAGCAGAGAAAACGCGGCTGATACGCAGTATTTT.